These 3 T cell receptor beta chains were sequenced from one sample in a study of shared clonotypes between healthy human individuals. TCRdb keeps only in-frame clones here, not all; method: immunoSEQ multiplex PCR. The data contain around 700,000 clones, 90% to 95% of them singletons. Naive CD8 populations comprised CD45RO-negative cells positively selected for CCR7, excluding terminally differentiated effector memory CD45RA+ cells. Sequencing input: naive CD8+ T cells sorted from blood. These receptors all stem from a young man in good health.

V and J are TRBV28 and TRBJ2-7; D assignment may be TRBD1 or TRBD2 (5 bases each). Trimming removed 3 bases at V and 5 bases at J, with 17 bases between. The germline V gene encodes CDR1 MDHEN and CDR2 SYDVKM. CDR3 length equals 15 residues. In DNA, the CDR3 is TGTGCCAGCAGTTTCGGGGTCTGGGGGTTGCACGAGCAGTACTTC. Encoded protein: CASSFGVWGLHEQYF.

This chain links TRBV27 with TRBJ2-3; 7 bases are shared with TRBD1. The germline V gene has CDR1 MNHEY and CDR2 SMNVEV (reference sequence). Trimming at V came to 4 bases and at J to 7 bases, leaving 5 bases not matched to a gene. This CDR3 is built from 13 residues. CDR3 in amino acids: CASSSGGAHTQYF. The CDR3 DNA sequence: TGTGCCAGCAGTTCAGGGGGTGCCCATACGCAGTATTTT.

V and J are TRBV7-2 and TRBJ1-1, with unresolved D. The V and J ends lost 1 base and 5 bases respectively, with 8 bases between them. The CDR3 sequence is 13 residues long. In germline, CDR1 is SGHTA, CDR2 FQGNSA. The CDR3 DNA reads as TGTGCCAGCAGCTTAGGCCCTATAACTGAAGCTTTCTTT. This gives the protein CASSLGPITEAFF.